This entry lists 10 T cell receptor beta chains sequenced from one sample in a study of blood T cells in healthy people across ages. Next came a second PCR, run for about 6 to 12 cycles, which used a sample-barcoded 5' primer along with a J-beta primer mix. A single record per CDR3 protein comes from TCRdb applying MiXCR to the 5' RACE reads. The sample includes approximately 800,000 distinct CDR3 sequences, more than 55% seen only once; the top ten take around 24%. Material for sequencing was blood. All receptors derive from a man aged 40-50 years in good health.

The chain carries TRBV6-5 and TRBJ1-5, with 8 bases aligning to TRBD1. TRBJ2-3 matches the DNA end more closely, so the J call is doubtful. The CDR3 has 13 residues. Looked up from germline, CDR1 is MNHEY and CDR2 is SVGAGI. The CDR3 nucleotides read TGTGCCAGCACGGACAGGGTGGTAGATACGCAGTATTTT. This sequence encodes CASTDRVVDTQYF.

This chain uses TRBV7-9 with TRBJ2-7, with TRBD1 matching over 7 bases. Unmatched junction bases numbered 6, after V lost 3 bases and J lost 4 bases. Looked up from germline, CDR1 is SEHNR and CDR2 is FQNEAQ (reference sequence). This CDR3 has 14 residues. CDR3 in DNA: TGTGCCAGCAGCTTCCAATCGGGACAGTACGAGCAGTACTTC. It encodes CASSFQSGQYEQYF.

This chain links TRBV11-3 with TRBJ2-4, with D unresolved. Gene TRBJ2-5 matches the end of the DNA better, so the J call may be wrong. The germline gives CDR1 SGHNT, CDR2 YENEEA. CDR3 length equals 13 residues. The CDR3 loop is CASSFSTVGTQYF. The CDR3 nucleotides are TGTGCCAGCAGCTTTAGTACTGTCGGGACCCAGTACTTC.

The rearrangement joins TRBV9 to TRBJ1-2; D possibly corresponds to TRBD1 (6 bases). V lost 0 bases and J 4 bases, leaving 10 bases between the germline ends. CDR3 length: 14 amino acids. CDR1 and CDR2 from the germline V gene are SGDLS and YYNGEE. For the CDR3, the DNA is TGTGCCAGCAGCGTAGGGGACACCAGCTATGGCTACACCTTC. It encodes CASSVGDTSYGYTF.

This sequence joins TRBV6-1 and TRBJ1-2, with 7 nucleotides matching TRBD1. CDR1 is MNHNS and CDR2 is SASEGT in the germline V gene. J gave up 8 bases and V 6 bases, and 9 bases lay outside the gene matches. This CDR3 has 13 residues. CDR3 nucleotide sequence: TGTGCCAGCAGGGTGCAGGGGGGAAGAGGCTACACCTTC. Residues: CASRVQGGRGYTF.

The rearrangement uses TRBV7-2 and TRBJ2-1; tentatively, D is TRBD1 (5 bases). Trimming took off 3 bases at V and 8 bases at J, with 14 bases between the two ends. This CDR3 has 14 residues. The germline V gene encodes CDR1 SGHTA and CDR2 FQGNSA. The CDR3 region is CASSFQTVGDEQFF. The CDR3 DNA reads as TGTGCCAGCAGCTTCCAGACAGTAGGCGATGAGCAGTTCTTC.

This clonotype turned up a few times. This chain joins TRBV20-1 and TRBJ1-2, with D uncertain. This CDR3 contains 12 residues. V dropped 3 bases and J dropped 4 bases, with 9 bases sitting between them. The germline gives CDR1 DFQATT, CDR2 SNEGSKA (reference sequence). The CDR3 is CSASHGPYGYTF. CDR3 DNA sequence: TGCAGTGCTAGCCATGGACCCTATGGCTACACCTTC.

The V gene is TRBV6-2 or TRBV6-3, the J gene TRBJ2-1; 9 bases are shared with TRBD2. The CDR3 is 17 amino acids. After removal of 4 bases from V and 3 bases from J, the junction contained 10 bases not matched to a gene. Germline values: CDR1 MNHEY, CDR2 SVGEGT. The CDR3 spells CASSSLVAGELYNEQFF. The CDR3 nucleotides are TGTGCCAGCAGTTCCCTAGTAGCGGGAGAGCTCTACAATGAGCAGTTCTTC.

In DNA, the CDR3 is TGTGCCAGCAGCCAACCGGGACAGGAAAACTATGGCTACACCTTC. It codes for CASSQPGQENYGYTF. The chain combines TRBV4-2 with TRBJ1-2; 8 bases line up with TRBD1. The CDR3 totals 15 residues. V lost 2 bases and J lost 2; bases outside the gene matches: 4. Germline lookup yields CDR1 LGHNA and CDR2 YNFKEQ.

The V and J genes are TRBV5-6 and TRBJ2-6; D is undetermined. The V gene lost 1 base and the J gene lost 1 base, with 12 bases spanning the gap. Germline V gene sequence: CDR1 SGHDT, CDR2 YYEEEE. The CDR3 sequence is 17 residues long. The CDR3 loop reads CASSLISVASGANVLTF. CDR3 DNA: TGTGCCAGCAGCTTGATTAGTGTGGCTTCTGGGGCCAACGTCCTGACTTTC.